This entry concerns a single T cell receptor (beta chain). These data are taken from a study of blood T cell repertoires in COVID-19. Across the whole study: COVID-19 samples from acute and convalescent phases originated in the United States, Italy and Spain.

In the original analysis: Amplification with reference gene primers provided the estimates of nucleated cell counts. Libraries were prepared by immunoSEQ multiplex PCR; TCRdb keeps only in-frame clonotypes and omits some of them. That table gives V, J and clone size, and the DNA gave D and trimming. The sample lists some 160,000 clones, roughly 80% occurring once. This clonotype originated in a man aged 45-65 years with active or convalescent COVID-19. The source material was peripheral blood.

The CDR3 sequence: CATSPWGTANYEQYF. In DNA form, the CDR3 reads TGTGCCACCAGCCCCTGGGGGACAGCAAACTACGAGCAGTACTTC. The chain couples TRBV15 to TRBJ2-7; TRBD1 matches 7 bases. The CDR3 extends over 15 amino acids. The junction had 10 bases not matched to a gene; V was cut back by 5 bases and J by 3 bases. Germline V gene lookup returns CDR1 LNHNV and CDR2 YYDKDF (reference sequence).